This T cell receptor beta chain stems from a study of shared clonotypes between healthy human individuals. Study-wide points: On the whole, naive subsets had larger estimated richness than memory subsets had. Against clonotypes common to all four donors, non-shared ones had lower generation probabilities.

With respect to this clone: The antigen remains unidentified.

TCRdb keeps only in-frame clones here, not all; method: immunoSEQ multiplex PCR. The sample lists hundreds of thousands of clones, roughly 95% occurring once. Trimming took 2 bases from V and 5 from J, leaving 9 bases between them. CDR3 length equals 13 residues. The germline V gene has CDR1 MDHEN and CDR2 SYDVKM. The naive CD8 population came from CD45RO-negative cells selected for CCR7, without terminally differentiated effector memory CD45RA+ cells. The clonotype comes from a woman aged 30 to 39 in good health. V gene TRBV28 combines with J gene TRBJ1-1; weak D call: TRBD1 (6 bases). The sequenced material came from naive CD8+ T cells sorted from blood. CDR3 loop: CASSLIGGTEAFF. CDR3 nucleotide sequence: TGTGCCAGCAGTTTAATAGGGGGAACTGAAGCTTTCTTT.